Below, 23 T cell receptor beta chains from the same sample are listed, as sequenced in a study of cytomegalovirus exposure and HLA in healthy donors. 13 Jbeta primers and 60 Vbeta primers were used for the PCR. Sequencing used immunoSEQ multiplex PCR; TCRdb keeps in-frame clones, though not all of them. The top ten hold 3% to 4.5% of the sample, which has approximately 120,000 clones, about 78% seen once. The sample taken for sequencing was PBMCs. The receptor source for this set is a man aged 25-45 years in good health and CMV-seronegative.

The chain recombines TRBV5-4 with TRBJ2-3, with 9 nucleotides matching TRBD1. This CDR3 has 17 amino acids. Per germline, CDR1 SGHNT and CDR2 YYREEE (reference sequence). J lost 4 bases, V lost 4 bases, and 13 bases had no gene match. The CDR3 DNA sequence: TGTGCCAGCAGCACAGATTCGGGACAGGGTATGGCAGATACGCAGTATTTT. This translates into CASSTDSGQGMADTQYF.

The V and J genes are TRBV2 and TRBJ2-7; 8 positions match TRBD1. The V gene end was trimmed by 7 bases and the J gene end by 6 bases; junction bases not matched to a gene: 14. The length of the CDR3 is 15 residues. The V gene's germline CDR1 is SNHLY and CDR2 FYNNEI. CDR3 residues: CASTYFGSGGGEQYF. For the CDR3, the DNA is TGTGCCAGCACTTACTTTGGGTCAGGGGGCGGCGAGCAGTACTTC.

The chain employs TRBV2 and TRBJ1-2, with 10 bases that match TRBD1. The CDR3 loop spans 14 amino acids. The germline CDR1 and CDR2 sequences are SNHLY and FYNNEI. The trim removed 7 bases at V and 4 bases at J, leaving 6 bases unmatched. In DNA, the CDR3 is TGTGCCAGCACTCGGGACAGGGGTGCCTATGGCTACACCTTC. Residues: CASTRDRGAYGYTF.

The chain couples TRBV7-9 to TRBJ2-7; 7 bases map to TRBD1. The CDR3 covers 14 residues. The V and J ends lost 5 bases and 3 bases, in that order; junction bases with no gene match: 7. The germline V gene has CDR1 SEHNR and CDR2 FQNEAQ (reference sequence). The CDR3 loop reads CASSVYRGYYEQYF. DNA of the CDR3: TGTGCCAGCAGCGTATACAGGGGATACTACGAGCAGTACTTC.

The gene calls are TRBV5-6 and TRBJ2-1, with TRBD1 identical over 7 bases. The germline CDR1 and CDR2 sequences are SGHDT and YYEEEE. The ends lost 2 bases at V and 3 bases at J; junction bases unmatched: 5. This CDR3 has 15 residues. The CDR3 region has the DNA TGTGCCAGCAGCTTTCTTGACAGGGACTACAATGAGCAGTTCTTC. Protein product: CASSFLDRDYNEQFF. Supplemented by reference TRBV5-6 and TRBJ2-1, the full variable domain reads DAGVTQSPTHLIKTRGQQVTLRCSPKSGHDTVSWYQQALGQGPQFIFQYYEEEERQRGNFPDRFSGHQFPNYSSELNVNALLLGDSALYLCASSFLDRDYNEQFFGPGTRLTVL.

The V gene is TRBV9, the J gene TRBJ1-6, with D unclear. The CDR3 sequence is 14 residues long. The germline gives CDR1 SGDLS, CDR2 YYNGEE. V lost 0 bases to trimming and J lost 8 bases, with 9 bases between them. The CDR3 region is CASSVVSGDSPLHF. In DNA, the CDR3 is TGTGCCAGCAGCGTAGTATCGGGTGATTCACCCCTCCACTTT.

This clone was recorded only once. The chain employs TRBV29-1 and TRBJ1-1; no definite D call. Germline lookup yields CDR1 SQVTM and CDR2 ANQGSEA. The CDR3 runs 14 residues. Trimming stripped 3 bases from V and 2 bases from J, with 13 bases between. CDR3 sequence (DNA): TGCAGCGTTGATCCCCCGACGGGAAACACTGAAGCTTTCTTT. It is translated as CSVDPPTGNTEAFF.

The chain carries TRBV4-1 and TRBJ2-2; D not resolved. The V gene lost 1 base and the J gene lost 1 base, with 10 bases spanning the gap. The CDR3 consists of 16 residues. Germline V gene sequence: CDR1 MGHRA, CDR2 YSYEKL. CDR3 coding DNA: TGCGCCAGCAGCCAAGGTGCAGGATGGAACACCGGGGAGCTGTTTTTT. It encodes CASSQGAGWNTGELFF.

This clone was detected only a few times. V gene TRBV4-1 combines with J gene TRBJ2-5, with TRBD1 as a possible D gene (5 bases). Trimming removed 1 base from V and 9 bases from J, with 21 bases in between. This CDR3 contains 16 residues. The germline CDR1 and CDR2 sequences are MGHRA and YSYEKL. Here the CDR3 reads CASSQAVGAPSLAQYF. The DNA for the CDR3 is TGCGCCAGCAGCCAAGCGGTAGGGGCCCCCTCCTTGGCCCAGTACTTC.

This rearrangement joins TRBV18 to TRBJ1-1, with D perhaps TRBD1 (5 bases). The CDR3 is 14 residues long. Germline values: CDR1 KGHSH, CDR2 LQKENI. Trimming removed 0 bases at V and 6 bases at J, with 11 bases between. The CDR3 DNA sequence: TGTGCCAGCTCACCACCGCCTAGGGGCGCTGAAGCTTTCTTT. Translated, it gives CASSPPPRGAEAFF. The whole variable domain, filled in from reference TRBV18 and TRBJ1-1, reads NAGVMQNPRHLVRRRGQEARLRCSPMKGHSHVYWYRQLPEEGLKFMVYLQKENIIDESGMPKERFSAEFPKEGPSILRIQQVVRGDSAAYFCASSPPPRGAEAFFGQGTRLTVV.

The rearrangement links TRBV7-2 to TRBJ2-2; D remains ambiguous. Trimming stripped 1 base from V and 6 bases from J, with 15 bases between. The germline CDR1 and CDR2 sequences are SGHTA and FQGNSA. The CDR3 is made up of 16 amino acids. The CDR3 loop reads CASSLGSGLVAGELFF. CDR3 in DNA: TGTGCCAGCAGCTTAGGTTCAGGTCTTGTGGCCGGGGAGCTGTTTTTT.

The chain joins TRBV2 to TRBJ2-1; 8 positions match TRBD2. Germline CDR1 reads SNHLY; CDR2 reads FYNNEI. The CDR3 is 15 amino acids. V trimming: 6 bases; J trimming: 0 bases; junction bases outside the gene matches: 4. This chain's CDR3 is CASRVGTSSYNEQFF. In DNA, the CDR3 is TGTGCCAGCAGGGTCGGGACTAGCTCCTACAATGAGCAGTTCTTC.

V gene TRBV2 combines with J gene TRBJ2-5; tentatively, D is TRBD2 (5 bases). Germline CDR1 is SNHLY and CDR2 is FYNNEI. Trimming took off 6 bases at V and 2 bases at J, with 13 bases between the two ends. The CDR3 covers 14 residues. The CDR3 spells CASRVRLAQETQYF. Written as DNA, the CDR3 is TGTGCCAGCAGAGTCCGGCTAGCACAAGAGACCCAGTACTTC.

V and J are TRBV4-3 and TRBJ1-4; possible D gene TRBD1, 6 bases. The CDR3 extends over 13 amino acids. Per germline, CDR1 LGHNA and CDR2 YSLEER. With 3 bases removed from V and 15 bases from J, the gap between germline ends came to 17 bases. The CDR3 DNA reads as TGCGCCAGCAGCCAGGGCCCGCGGGGGGGCTTGTTTTTT. As protein: CASSQGPRGGLFF.

The gene calls are TRBV5-4 and TRBJ2-1; no clear D. The CDR3 contains 16 residues. Germline CDR1 SGHNT, CDR2 YYREEE (reference sequence). V dropped 5 bases and J dropped 8 bases, with 23 bases sitting between them. CDR3: CASSLSPIHSFDEQFF. CDR3 DNA sequence: TGTGCCAGCAGTCTGTCACCAATACACAGTTTCGATGAGCAGTTCTTC.

This CDR3 is CASSLVGWPQGETQYF. CDR3 DNA: TGTGCCAGCAGCTTAGTTGGCTGGCCCCAGGGAGAGACCCAGTACTTC. This chain uses TRBV7-2 with TRBJ2-5; a weak D match, TRBD1 (5 bases). The germline gives CDR1 SGHTA, CDR2 FQGNSA. The CDR3 has 16 residues. Trimming removed 1 base at V and 4 bases at J, with 16 bases between.

This clone is a singleton in its sample. The chain combines TRBV6-4 with TRBJ2-3; 13 bases match TRBD2. CDR1 MRHNA and CDR2 SNTAGT come from the germline V gene. V was clipped by 0 bases and J by 6 bases; unmatched bases: 0. The CDR3 is 15 amino acids. The CDR3 nucleotides read TGTGCCAGCAGTGACTCGACTAGCGGGGGGGATACGCAGTATTTT. It translates to CASSDSTSGGDTQYF.

Only a few counts were recorded for this clone. Distinct nucleotide sequences in the sample also encode this CDR3. V usage is TRBV2 and J usage is TRBJ1-1, with no clear D. This CDR3 is built from 15 residues. CDR1 and CDR2 (germline): SNHLY, FYNNEI. V lost 3 bases and J 1 base, leaving 12 bases between the germline ends. CDR3 amino acids: CASSDSETENTEAFF. In DNA form, the CDR3 reads TGTGCCAGCAGTGATTCTGAAACAGAGAACACTGAAGCTTTCTTT.

The genes are TRBV6-1 and TRBJ1-2; a weak D match, TRBD1 (6 bases). CDR3 length: 13 residues. The V end was cut by 6 bases, the J end by 8 bases, with 16 bases between. Germline assignment: CDR1 MNHNS and CDR2 SASEGT. DNA for the CDR3: TGTGCCAGCAGACTGGGGGGGGCAGGGGGCTACACCTTC. This sequence encodes CASRLGGAGGYTF.

V usage is TRBV5-6 and J usage is TRBJ2-7; D might be TRBD2 (6 bases). In germline, CDR1 is SGHDT, CDR2 YYEEEE. This CDR3 spans 14 amino acids. V was trimmed by 2 bases and J by 3 bases, leaving 12 bases between them. CDR3 sequence reads: CASSFGGTGYEQYF. Here the CDR3 DNA reads TGTGCCAGCAGCTTCGGAGGGACGGGCTACGAGCAGTACTTC. The complete variable domain, with remaining parts taken from reference TRBV5-6 and TRBJ2-7, reads DAGVTQSPTHLIKTRGQQVTLRCSPKSGHDTVSWYQQALGQGPQFIFQYYEEEERQRGNFPDRFSGHQFPNYSSELNVNALLLGDSALYLCASSFGGTGYEQYFGPGTRLTVT.

The rearrangement joins TRBV6-5 to TRBJ2-3; weak D call: TRBD2 (5 bases). This CDR3 is built from 13 residues. Per germline, CDR1 MNHEY and CDR2 SVGAGI. V lost 5 bases and J 2 bases, leaving 8 bases between the germline ends. CDR3 sequence: CASSQDYTDTQYF. In DNA, the CDR3 is TGTGCCAGCAGTCAAGACTACACAGATACGCAGTATTTT.

The genes are TRBV6-5 and TRBJ1-1; no clear D gene. Trimming removed 6 bases at V and 0 bases at J, with 11 bases between. Germline V gives CDR1 MNHEY, CDR2 SVGAGI. The CDR3 sequence is 14 residues long. CDR3 in DNA: TGTGCCAGCAGCGCTCGTTACTTGAACACTGAAGCTTTCTTT. It is translated as CASSARYLNTEAFF.

A few counts support this clone. The genes are TRBV9 and TRBJ2-7, with 9 positions matching TRBD1. This CDR3 comprises 15 residues. Unmatched junction bases numbered 5, after V lost 2 bases and J lost 2 bases. The V gene's germline CDR1 is SGDLS and CDR2 YYNGEE. Here the CDR3 DNA reads TGTGCCAGCAGCGTTGGAGGGACAGGGACCTACGAGCAGTACTTC. Protein: CASSVGGTGTYEQYF.